The rows below give T cell receptor beta chains drawn from one sample of a study of identical twins. TCRdb passed the 5' RACE reads through MiXCR, listing each CDR3 protein once. This sample has a few hundred thousand distinct CDR3 sequences; around 9.7% occur once, and the top ten carry about 9.1%. Sequencing used naive T cells sorted from blood. Every receptor here comes from a woman aged 50 to 65 in good health. CDR3s include the opening cysteine and the closing phenylalanine or tryptophan. The order of the fields is J gene, D gene, clone size, V gene, CDR3 DNA, CDR3 protein. D genes are given only for firm matches. The size field is filled for only some rows; it gives once, few, many or a size class.

j_call: TRBJ2-7; d_call: TRBD1; clone_size: many; v_call: TRBV20-1; cdr3_nt: TGCAGTGCAAATCGACAGGGGATCACCTACGAGCAGTACTTC; cdr3_aa: CSANRQGITYEQYF
j_call: TRBJ2-1; d_call: .; clone_size: many; v_call: TRBV6-1; cdr3_nt: TGTGCCAGCAGTGAAGCCTTACAGGTTGAGTTCTTC; cdr3_aa: CASSEALQVEFF
j_call: TRBJ1-2; d_call: TRBD1; clone_size: .; v_call: TRBV5-1; cdr3_nt: TGCGCCAGCAGCTTGGTGACAGGGCCCCCTTATGGCTACACCTTC; cdr3_aa: CASSLVTGPPYGYTF
j_call: TRBJ2-1; d_call: TRBD2; clone_size: many; v_call: TRBV4-1; cdr3_nt: TGCGCCAGCAGCCAAGTAGCGGGAGTTACAAATGAGCAGTTCTTC; cdr3_aa: CASSQVAGVTNEQFF
j_call: TRBJ2-1; d_call: .; clone_size: many; v_call: TRBV15; cdr3_nt: TGTGCCACCAGCAGAGGAAAGGGCGCCTACAATGAGCAGTTCTTC; cdr3_aa: CATSRGKGAYNEQFF
j_call: TRBJ1-4; d_call: .; clone_size: many; v_call: TRBV9; cdr3_nt: TGTGCCAGCAGCGCCTCGGGCGGTGGGATTTATGAAAAACTGTTTTTT; cdr3_aa: CASSASGGGIYEKLFF
j_call: TRBJ1-2; d_call: TRBD1; clone_size: few; v_call: TRBV10-3; cdr3_nt: TGTGCCATCAGTGATGGACAGGAATTGGCCAGGGGCTACACCTTC; cdr3_aa: CAISDGQELARGYTF
j_call: TRBJ2-2; d_call: TRBD1; clone_size: few; v_call: TRBV24-1; cdr3_nt: TGTGCCACCAGTGACATTGACAGGGGCACCGGGGAGCTGTTTTTT; cdr3_aa: CATSDIDRGTGELFF
j_call: TRBJ2-1; d_call: .; clone_size: few; v_call: TRBV19; cdr3_nt: TGTGCCAGTAGTACCGAAACCTACAATGAGCAGTTCTTC; cdr3_aa: CASSTETYNEQFF
j_call: TRBJ2-3; d_call: .; clone_size: .; v_call: TRBV7-8; cdr3_nt: TGTGCCAGCAGCTTTCCCCAGTTTACAGATACGCAGTATTTT; cdr3_aa: CASSFPQFTDTQYF
j_call: TRBJ1-1; d_call: .; clone_size: few; v_call: TRBV18; cdr3_nt: TGTGCCAGCTCCCGCGGAGAAAGCGGAGCTTTCTTT; cdr3_aa: CASSRGESGAFF
j_call: TRBJ1-3; d_call: .; clone_size: .; v_call: TRBV6-6; cdr3_nt: TGTGCCAGCAGTGTAACAGGACCTTCTGGAAACACCATATATTTT; cdr3_aa: CASSVTGPSGNTIYF
j_call: TRBJ2-1; d_call: .; clone_size: .; v_call: TRBV20-1; cdr3_nt: TGCAGTGCTAGAGGAGGGGGTTGGGAGCAGTTCTTC; cdr3_aa: CSARGGGWEQFF
j_call: TRBJ2-3; d_call: .; clone_size: few; v_call: TRBV5-1; cdr3_nt: TGCGCCAGCAGCCAAATAGCGGACCCCACAGATACGCAGTATTTT; cdr3_aa: CASSQIADPTDTQYF
j_call: TRBJ2-3; d_call: TRBD2; clone_size: few; v_call: TRBV5-1; cdr3_nt: TGCGCCACCAAACTAGCGGGAGGTTTAGTAGATACGCAGTATTTT; cdr3_aa: CATKLAGGLVDTQYF
j_call: TRBJ2-2; d_call: .; clone_size: .; v_call: TRBV5-1; cdr3_nt: TGCGCCAGCAGGGACAGCCCGAACACCGGGGAGCTGTTTTTT; cdr3_aa: CASRDSPNTGELFF
j_call: TRBJ2-7; d_call: .; clone_size: few; v_call: TRBV4-1; cdr3_nt: TGCGCCAGCAGCAGCACACCGGGACAAAAAACCTACGAGCAGTACTTC; cdr3_aa: CASSSTPGQKTYEQYF
j_call: TRBJ1-1; d_call: .; clone_size: many; v_call: TRBV12-3/TRBV12-4; cdr3_nt: TGTGCCAGCGCCCGAACCCTCGGGGTAGTGGCTGAAGCTTTCTTT; cdr3_aa: CASARTLGVVAEAFF
j_call: TRBJ2-1; d_call: .; clone_size: .; v_call: TRBV12-3/TRBV12-4; cdr3_nt: TGTGCCAGCAGTCCGCAGGGGGGGCCGAACAATGAGCAGTTCTTC; cdr3_aa: CASSPQGGPNNEQFF
j_call: TRBJ1-4; d_call: TRBD1; clone_size: few; v_call: TRBV11-2; cdr3_nt: TGTGCCAGCAGTAGTAGACAGGGGATGCATGAAAAACTGTTTTTT; cdr3_aa: CASSSRQGMHEKLFF
j_call: TRBJ2-4; d_call: TRBD1; clone_size: few; v_call: TRBV5-1; cdr3_nt: TGCGCCAGCAGCTTGGTCTACAGGGGGGCCAAAAACATTCAGTACTTC; cdr3_aa: CASSLVYRGAKNIQYF
j_call: TRBJ2-5; d_call: .; clone_size: many; v_call: TRBV6-6; cdr3_nt: TGTGCCAGCAGTTACCCGGGGGAAGAGACCCAGTACTTC; cdr3_aa: CASSYPGEETQYF
j_call: TRBJ1-5; d_call: .; clone_size: few; v_call: TRBV10-3; cdr3_nt: TGTGCCATCACCCCAGATCGCAATCAGCCCCAGCATTTT; cdr3_aa: CAITPDRNQPQHF
j_call: TRBJ2-7; d_call: .; clone_size: .; v_call: TRBV4-1; cdr3_nt: TGCGCCAGCAGCCATGCCCGGCCCCGAGGGAGCTCCTACGAGCAGTACTTC; cdr3_aa: CASSHARPRGSSYEQYF
j_call: TRBJ1-3; d_call: .; clone_size: .; v_call: TRBV12-3/TRBV12-4; cdr3_nt: TGTGCCAGCAGTCCCTCGGTCTCTGGAAACACCATATATTTT; cdr3_aa: CASSPSVSGNTIYF
j_call: TRBJ1-1; d_call: .; clone_size: .; v_call: TRBV12-3/TRBV12-4; cdr3_nt: TGTGCCAGCAGTTTATTTCCGGCCCTGAACACTGAAGCTTTCTTT; cdr3_aa: CASSLFPALNTEAFF
j_call: TRBJ2-1; d_call: TRBD2; clone_size: many; v_call: TRBV9; cdr3_nt: TGTGCCAGCAGCGTGCGGGGACGGGAGGGTGTCAATGAGCAGTTCTTC; cdr3_aa: CASSVRGREGVNEQFF
j_call: TRBJ1-6; d_call: .; clone_size: .; v_call: TRBV2; cdr3_nt: TGTGCCAGCAGTGAAGGCCTCGGATATTCACCCCTCCACTTT; cdr3_aa: CASSEGLGYSPLHF
j_call: TRBJ2-2; d_call: TRBD1; clone_size: few; v_call: TRBV24-1; cdr3_nt: TGTGCCACCAGCCGGACAGGGAACACCGGGGAGCTGTTTTTT; cdr3_aa: CATSRTGNTGELFF